The present T cell receptor (beta chain) was sequenced within a study of early T cells in non-severe SARS-CoV-2 infection. Study as a whole: Chains stayed unpaired after sequencing of bulk RNA from unsorted whole blood.

This CDR3 is built from 15 residues. Germline V gene lookup returns CDR1 SGHDN and CDR2 FVKESK. V lost 1 base to trimming and J lost 0 bases, with 9 bases between them. Unique molecular identifiers tagged individual cDNA molecules. TCRdb analysed the 5' RACE reads with MiXCR anew, one entry per CDR3 protein. The table shows approximately 30,000 distinct CDR3 sequences, with about 3.9% occurring only once. This clonotype was counted many times. The receptor's source is an adult who was a healthcare worker with PCR-confirmed SARS-CoV-2 infection or an uninfected control (not recorded which). Sequencing input: whole blood. The chain combines TRBV14 with TRBJ2-5; D is ambiguous. The CDR3 nucleotides read TGTGCCAGCAGCCAAGGGTCGCGGAACCAAGAGACCCAGTACTTC. It codes for CASSQGSRNQETQYF.